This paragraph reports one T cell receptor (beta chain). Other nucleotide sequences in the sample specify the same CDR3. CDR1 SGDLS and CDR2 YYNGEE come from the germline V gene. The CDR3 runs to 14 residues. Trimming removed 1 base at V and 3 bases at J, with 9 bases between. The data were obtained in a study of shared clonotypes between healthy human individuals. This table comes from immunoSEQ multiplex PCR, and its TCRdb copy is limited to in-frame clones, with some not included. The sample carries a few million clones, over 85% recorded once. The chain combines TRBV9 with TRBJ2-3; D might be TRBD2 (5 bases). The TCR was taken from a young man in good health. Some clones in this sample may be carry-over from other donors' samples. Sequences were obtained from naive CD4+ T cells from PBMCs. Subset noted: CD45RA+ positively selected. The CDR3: CASSVRTGTDTQYF. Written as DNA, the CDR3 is TGTGCCAGCAGCGTACGGACGGGAACAGATACGCAGTATTTT.